The clone carrying this T cell receptor beta chain was picked up one time. The entry originates in a study of cytomegalovirus exposure and HLA in healthy donors. V lost 3 bases, J lost 1 base, and 8 bases stayed unmatched. CDR1 is MGHRA, CDR2 YSYEKL, per germline. The CDR3 covers 17 residues. Clones were sequenced by immunoSEQ multiplex PCR, and TCRdb holds only the in-frame ones, with some missing. Here the sample spans 70,000 or so clones, 94% being singletons. The specimen sequenced was PBMCs. V gene TRBV4-1 combines with J gene TRBJ2-1; 8 positions match TRBD2. The source is a woman aged 18-29 years in good health and CMV-seronegative. This CDR3 reads CASSQGVAGPSYNEQFF. The CDR3 nucleotides read TGCGCCAGCAGCCAGGGGGTAGCGGGGCCTTCCTACAATGAGCAGTTCTTC.